This T cell receptor beta chain derives from a study of T cells in Graves' hyperthyroidism and ophthalmopathy. Ten or more counts support this clonotype. Its antigen is not known. Germline-derived CDR1 and CDR2 are MNHNS and SASEGT. The CDR3 length is 16 residues. V shed 6 bases and J 5 bases; nucleotides not matched to a gene: 12. Not enrolled were patients with uncontrolled infection, other autoimmune disease, pregnancy or lactation. Diagnosis relied on clinical symptoms, serum thyroxine and TRAb, thyroid ultrasound and orbital computed tomography. Overall study results and limits: Among clonotypes expanded in thyroid above 0.001, most were also found in blood.

Using RNA transcripts as the source, TCR beta CDR3 regions were amplified. First-round RT-PCR of the TCR CDR3 relied on the HTBI primer set. TCRdb called the multiplex PCR reads again in MiXCR, with one record for every CDR3 protein. The sample carries about 550,000 distinct CDR3 sequences, less than 25% recorded once. The V gene is TRBV6-1, the J gene TRBJ2-5; 10 bases line up with TRBD2. Sequenced input: blood. This clonotype originated in a man between 18 and 29 years old with Graves' hyperthyroidism. The CDR3 nucleotides are TGTGCCAGCAGCTCCCGGCTAGCGGGGGTTTCGGAGACCCAGTACTTC. It is translated as CASSSRLAGVSETQYF.